The rows below give T cell receptor beta chains drawn from one sample of a study of T cell repertoires in cytomegalovirus infection. TCRdb ran MiXCR on the reads and lists one entry per CDR3 protein. The data hold roughly 340,000 distinct CDR3 sequences, with about 27% observed a single time. Their specific antigens are unknown. The sequences come from cultured PBMCs, collected from culture after CMV antigen stimulation. The origin of the receptors is a human donor in good health (CMV status not recorded). Some clones in this sample may be carry-over from other donors' samples. CDR3s leave out the opening cysteine and the closing phenylalanine or tryptophan. Clone sizes are given selectively: once, few, many, or a class where the clone is expanded.

abundance | j_gene | v_gene | CDR3aa
few | TRBJ2-1 | TRBV4-1 | ASSRSGQGAIYNEQF
- | TRBJ1-2 | TRBV19 | ASTQWPFPGTNYGYT
- | TRBJ2-2 | TRBV24-1 | ATRAGDYTGELF
- | TRBJ1-1 | TRBV20-1 | SASPGPTNTEAF
- | TRBJ2-1 | TRBV28 | ASLPGLNFHEQF
few | TRBJ1-1 | TRBV7-2 | ASSPTGVLTEAF
- | TRBJ2-1 | TRBV19 | ASSTSGPLVL
- | TRBJ1-1 | TRBV19 | ASSSPWGGPNTEAF
- | TRBJ1-3 | TRBV12-3/TRBV12-4 | ASRLAGQGFGNTIY
- | TRBJ2-3 | TRBV7-2 | ASSSVLAGITDTQY
few | TRBJ2-1 | TRBV7-2 | ASSSPTSGTNNEQF
few | TRBJ1-2 | TRBV10-3 | AISELEGIGFGYT
- | TRBJ1-1 | TRBV7-6 | ASSTRQGTNTEAF
medium-sized | TRBJ1-2 | TRBV7-8 | ASSPPHRGLTNYGYT
few | TRBJ1-2 | TRBV6-6 | ASSYFSSGDYGYT
- | TRBJ2-1 | TRBV7-3 | ASSQTGGQHNEQF
few | TRBJ1-5 | TRBV5-1 | ASSLGPQGGNQPQH
- | TRBJ1-4 | TRBV5-4 | ASTRTGSRNEKLF
many | TRBJ2-5 | TRBV7-2 | ASSLNGLAAKETQY
few | TRBJ2-7 | TRBV28 | ASSYLVGGKTYEQY